The TCR beta chain under discussion was sequenced for a study of control samples from healthy donors and cancer patients. The CDR3 is 16 amino acids. CDR1 LNHNV and CDR2 YYDKDF come from the germline V gene (reference sequence). The V and J ends lost 5 bases and 2 bases respectively, with 18 bases between them. The repertoire was sequenced with immunoSEQ multiplex PCR; TCRdb's copy has only in-frame clones and lacks some. This sample has 100,000 to 150,000 clones, with about 90% found just once. J is TRBJ1-2 and V is TRBV15; D not resolved. The sequence was collected from a man aged 18-30 years in good health. The sample consisted of blood. The CDR3: CATSGKAFSVNYGYTF. The CDR3 DNA follows: TGTGCCACCAGCGGGAAGGCCTTCTCAGTAAACTATGGCTACACCTTC.